The T cell receptor beta chain under discussion was sequenced for a study of T cells in Graves' hyperthyroidism and ophthalmopathy. Around 10 ml fresh peripheral blood yielded the PBMCs. There were TCR beta CDR3 regions amplified from RNA transcripts. HTBI primers were used for first-round RT-PCR of the TCR CDR3. Each CDR3 protein is one row after TCRdb ran MiXCR on the multiplex PCR reads. The sample holds about 500,000 distinct CDR3 sequences, about 16% seen once. The length of the CDR3 is 12 residues. V was cut by 4 bases and J by 6 bases, with 7 bases left in between. CDR1 SGHTA and CDR2 FQGNSA come from the germline V gene.

The chain carries TRBV7-2 and TRBJ1-5; D is uncertain. Sequencing was carried out using blood. The sequence was collected from a woman in her 30s with Graves' ophthalmopathy. CDR3 region: CASSSPPQPQHF. CDR3 DNA: TGTGCCAGCAGCTCCCCCCCTCAGCCCCAGCATTTT. Filled out from reference TRBV7-2 and TRBJ1-5, the complete variable domain reads GAGVSQSPSNKVTEKGKDVELRCDPISGHTALYWYRQSLGQGLEFLIYFQGNSAPDKSGLPSDRFSAERTGGSVSTLTIQRTQQEDSAVYLCASSSPPQPQHFGDGTRLSIL.